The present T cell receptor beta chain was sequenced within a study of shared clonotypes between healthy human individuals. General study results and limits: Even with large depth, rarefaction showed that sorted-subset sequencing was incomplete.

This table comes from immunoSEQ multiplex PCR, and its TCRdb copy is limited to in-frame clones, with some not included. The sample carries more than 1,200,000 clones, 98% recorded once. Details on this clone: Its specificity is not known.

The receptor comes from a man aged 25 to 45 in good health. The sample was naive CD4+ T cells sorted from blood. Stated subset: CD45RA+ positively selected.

The CDR3 DNA reads TGTGCCAGCAGCGTATCGCTGGACGGGGGTGGACAAGAGACCCAGTACTTC. This translates into CASSVSLDGGGQETQYF. The chain couples TRBV9 to TRBJ2-5, with D possibly TRBD2 on 6 matching bases. CDR3 length equals 17 residues. The ends were cut back, 1 base at V and 2 bases at J, with 18 bases in the middle. Per germline, CDR1 SGDLS and CDR2 YYNGEE.